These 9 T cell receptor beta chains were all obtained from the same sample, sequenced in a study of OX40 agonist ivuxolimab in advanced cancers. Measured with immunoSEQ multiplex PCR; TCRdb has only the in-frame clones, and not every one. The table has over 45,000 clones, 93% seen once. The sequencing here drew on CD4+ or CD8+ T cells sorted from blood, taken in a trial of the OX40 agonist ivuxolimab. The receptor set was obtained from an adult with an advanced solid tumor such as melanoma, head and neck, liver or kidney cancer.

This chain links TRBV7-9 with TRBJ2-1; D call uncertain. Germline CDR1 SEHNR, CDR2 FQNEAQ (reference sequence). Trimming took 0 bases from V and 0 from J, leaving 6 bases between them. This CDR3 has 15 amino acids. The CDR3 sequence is CASSLADGSYNEQFF. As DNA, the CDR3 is TGTGCCAGCAGCTTAGCTGACGGCTCCTACAATGAGCAGTTCTTC. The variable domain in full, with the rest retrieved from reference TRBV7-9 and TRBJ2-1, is DTGVSQNPRHKITKRGQNVTFRCDPISEHNRLYWYRQTLGQGPEFLTYFQNEAQLEKSRLLSDRFSAERPKGSFSTLEIQRTEQGDSAMYLCASSLADGSYNEQFFGPGTRLTVL.

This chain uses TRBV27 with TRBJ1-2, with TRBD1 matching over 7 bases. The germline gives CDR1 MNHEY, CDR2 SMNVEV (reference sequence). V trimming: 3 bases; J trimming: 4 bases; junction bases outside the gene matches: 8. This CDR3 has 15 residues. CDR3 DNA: TGTGCCAGCAGTTTGATTAGGGACAGTCTCTATGGCTACACCTTC. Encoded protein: CASSLIRDSLYGYTF.

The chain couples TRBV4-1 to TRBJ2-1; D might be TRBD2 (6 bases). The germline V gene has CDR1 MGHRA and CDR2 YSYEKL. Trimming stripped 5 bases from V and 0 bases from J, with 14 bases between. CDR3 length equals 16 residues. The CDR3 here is CASSFRREGSYNEQFF. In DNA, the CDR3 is TGCGCCAGCAGCTTTCGGAGGGAAGGCTCCTACAATGAGCAGTTCTTC.

The CDR3 region has the DNA TGCGCCAGCAGCCAAGATAGGAAAGCGGGGTACGAGCAGTACTTC. Translating gives CASSQDRKAGYEQYF. This chain uses TRBV4-3 with TRBJ2-7; 7 bases are a match to TRBD2. Trimming cost V 0 bases and J 4 bases; bases outside gene matches: 6. This CDR3 has 15 residues. Germline lookup yields CDR1 LGHNA and CDR2 YSLEER.

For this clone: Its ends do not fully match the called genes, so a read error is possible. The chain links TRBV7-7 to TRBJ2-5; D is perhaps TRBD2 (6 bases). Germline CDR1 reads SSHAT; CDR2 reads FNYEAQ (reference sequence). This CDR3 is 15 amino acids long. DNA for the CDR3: TGTGCTAGCAGCTTAGCGGCGGCAAACCAAGAGACCCAGTACTTC. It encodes CASSLAAANQETQYF. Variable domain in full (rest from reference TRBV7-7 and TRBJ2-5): GAGVSQSPRYKVTKRGQDVTLRCDPISSHATLYWYQQALGQGPEFLTYFNYEAQPDKSGLPSDRFSAERPEGSISTLTIQRTEQRDSAMYRCASSLAAANQETQYFGPGTRLLVL.

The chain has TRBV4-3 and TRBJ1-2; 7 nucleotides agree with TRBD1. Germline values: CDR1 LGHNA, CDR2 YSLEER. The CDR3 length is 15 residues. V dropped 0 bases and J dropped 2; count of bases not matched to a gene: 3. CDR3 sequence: CASSQEEQGNYGYTF. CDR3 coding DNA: TGCGCCAGCAGCCAAGAAGAACAGGGGAACTATGGCTACACCTTC.

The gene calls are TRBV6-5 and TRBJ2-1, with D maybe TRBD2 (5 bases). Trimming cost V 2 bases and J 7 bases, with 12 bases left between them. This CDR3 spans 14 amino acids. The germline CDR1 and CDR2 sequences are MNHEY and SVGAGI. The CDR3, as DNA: TGTGCCAGCAGTTACGGCCTGAGGGAAAATGAGCAGTTCTTC. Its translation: CASSYGLRENEQFF.

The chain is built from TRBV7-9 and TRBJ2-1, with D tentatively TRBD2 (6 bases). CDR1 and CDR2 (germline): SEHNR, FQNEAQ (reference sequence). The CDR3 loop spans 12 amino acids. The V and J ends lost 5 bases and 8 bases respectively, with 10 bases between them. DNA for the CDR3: TGTGCCAGCAGCCGGGAGTTGGATGAGCAGTTCTTC. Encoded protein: CASSRELDEQFF.

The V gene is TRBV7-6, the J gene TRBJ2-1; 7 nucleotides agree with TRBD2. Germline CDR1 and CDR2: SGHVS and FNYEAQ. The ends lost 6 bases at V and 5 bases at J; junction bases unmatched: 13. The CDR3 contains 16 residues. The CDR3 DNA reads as TGTGCCAGCAGTCCTCCAGCGGGGAGGGCCGACAATGAGCAGTTCTTC. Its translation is CASSPPAGRADNEQFF.